Listed here are 2 T cell receptor beta chains from one sample, sequenced in a study of radiotherapy plus CTLA-4 blockade in lung cancer. Sequenced by immunoSEQ multiplex PCR; TCRdb stores in-frame clones only, minus some. The data contain 32,000 or so clones, around 75% of them seen just once; the ten biggest clones take up 11% to 15%. The starting material was peripheral blood, obtained from a patient treated with radiotherapy plus ipilimumab. The source of these receptors is a human donor with non-small cell lung cancer that progressed on radiotherapy plus ipilimumab.

The chain combines TRBV18 with TRBJ2-1; possibly TRBD1 for D (6 bases). Deletions cut 1 base from V and 7 bases from J, with 8 bases between. CDR1 and CDR2 from the germline V gene are KGHSH and LQKENI. The CDR3 extends over 13 amino acids. CDR3 region: CASSPRRGNEQFF. The CDR3, as DNA: TGTGCCAGCTCACCACGAAGGGGGAATGAGCAGTTCTTC.

The rearrangement uses TRBV30 and TRBJ2-7; D remains ambiguous. The CDR3 is made up of 15 amino acids. The germline gives CDR1 GTSNPN, CDR2 SVGIG (reference sequence). V dropped 8 bases and J dropped 3 bases, with 23 bases sitting between them. Here the CDR3 DNA reads TGTGCCACCGACTTGGAGCAGCGAGCCAGCTACGAGCAGTACTTC. It encodes CATDLEQRASYEQYF.